This entry lists 20 T cell receptor beta chains sequenced from one sample in a study of control samples from healthy donors and cancer patients. Some clones are missing from TCRdb's copy, which holds only in-frame ones; the method was immunoSEQ multiplex PCR. The repertoire consists of about 120,000 clones, with roughly 92% occurring once and the leading ten covering less than 3.5%. Input material: blood. These receptors originate from a man aged 30-40 years in good health.

The chain employs TRBV18 and TRBJ2-3, with 7 bases matching TRBD1. Unmatched junction bases numbered 3, after V lost 2 bases and J lost 1 base. This CDR3 contains 15 residues. CDR1 is KGHSH, CDR2 LQKENI, per germline. CDR3 DNA sequence: TGTGCCAGCTCACCAGGAGGACAGGGCACAGATACGCAGTATTTT. Translation gives CASSPGGQGTDTQYF.

J is TRBJ2-1 and V is TRBV3-1 (or the pseudogene TRBV3-2); D gene unclear. V shed 4 bases and J shed 0 bases, with 16 bases lying between them. The CDR3 is 17 amino acids. Germline-derived CDR1 and CDR2 are LGHDT and YNNKEL (reference sequence). CDR3 region: CASSRGQTPSSYNEQFF. CDR3 coding DNA: TGTGCCAGCAGCCGCGGTCAAACACCGAGCTCCTACAATGAGCAGTTCTTC.

The rearrangement joins TRBV10-3 to TRBJ2-7; D may be TRBD2 (6 bases). This CDR3 contains 14 residues. Trimming took off 10 bases at V and 6 bases at J, with 22 bases between the two ends. Looked up from germline, CDR1 is ENHRY and CDR2 is SYGVKD. The CDR3 bases are TGTGCCACAAAGTTGGAGGGAAAGGCGCTCGAGCAGTACTTC. It encodes CATKLEGKALEQYF.

The chain couples TRBV10-1 to TRBJ2-5; D is perhaps TRBD1 or TRBD2 (5 bases each). This CDR3 has 15 residues. Germline V lookup: CDR1 WNHNN, CDR2 SYGVQD (reference sequence). Trimming shortened V by 1 base and J by 4 bases, and 13 bases separated the two germline ends. This CDR3 reads CASSEFGAGRETQYF. For the CDR3, the DNA is TGCGCCAGCAGTGAGTTCGGGGCCGGACGAGAGACCCAGTACTTC.

The gene calls are TRBV3-1 (or the pseudogene TRBV3-2) and TRBJ1-2; D is undetermined. The CDR3 spans 15 residues. Per germline, CDR1 LGHDT and CDR2 YNNKEL (reference sequence). The V and J ends lost 0 bases and 1 base respectively, with 9 bases between them. The DNA of the CDR3 is TGTGCCAGCAGCCAAGAATGGGGAATTAACTATGGCTACACCTTC. It translates to CASSQEWGINYGYTF.

V and J are TRBV18 and TRBJ2-7, with D perhaps matching TRBD1 (6 bases). Germline V gives CDR1 KGHSH, CDR2 LQKENI. V was trimmed by 2 bases and J by 4 bases, leaving 15 bases between them. The CDR3 has 15 amino acids. DNA for the CDR3: TGTGCCAGCTCACCAGAGAGGGGCAGGGGATACGAGCAGTACTTC. Protein: CASSPERGRGYEQYF. Variable domain in full (rest from reference TRBV18 and TRBJ2-7): NAGVMQNPRHLVRRRGQEARLRCSPMKGHSHVYWYRQLPEEGLKFMVYLQKENIIDESGMPKERFSAEFPKEGPSILRIQQVVRGDSAAYFCASSPERGRGYEQYFGPGTRLTVT.

CDR3 region: CASSGWDRLNTEAFF. The CDR3, as DNA: TGTGCCAGCAGTGGTTGGGACAGGCTGAACACTGAAGCTTTCTTT. This rearrangement joins TRBV2 to TRBJ1-1; 8 bases agree with TRBD1. Germline V lookup: CDR1 SNHLY, CDR2 FYNNEI. V shed 4 bases, J shed 0 bases, and the junction held 4 bases outside the gene matches. The length of the CDR3 is 15 residues.

The J gene is TRBJ2-5, the V gene TRBV5-1, with TRBD2 matching 13 bases. This CDR3 has 14 residues. The junction had 7 bases not matched to a gene; V was cut back by 9 bases and J by 5 bases. Germline CDR1 reads SGHRS; CDR2 reads YFSETQ. In DNA form, the CDR3 reads TGCGCCACCAGGACTAGCGGGGGAGGCGAGACCCAGTACTTC. Residues: CATRTSGGGETQYF.

The chain has TRBV15 and TRBJ1-2, with D perhaps TRBD1 (5 bases). There are 16 residues in the CDR3. The germline V gene encodes CDR1 LNHNV and CDR2 YYDKDF (reference sequence). The V end was cut by 0 bases, the J end by 4 bases, with 15 bases between. The CDR3 region has the DNA TGTGCCACCAGCAGAGATTTAATAACAGGACTCTATGGCTACACCTTC. Protein sequence: CATSRDLITGLYGYTF.

The chain combines TRBV6-5 with TRBJ2-5; 8 bases map to TRBD1. Trimming removed 0 bases from V and 7 bases from J; junction bases left unmatched: 7. CDR1 and CDR2 from the germline V gene are MNHEY and SVGAGI. CDR3 length: 15 residues. The CDR3 coding sequence is TGTGCCAGCAGTTACTCAGCCCAGGGGGCTGGGACCCAGTACTTC. Translating it yields CASSYSAQGAGTQYF.

This rearrangement joins TRBV3-1 (or the pseudogene TRBV3-2) to TRBJ2-6; D gene unclear. The germline V gene has CDR1 LGHDT and CDR2 YNNKEL (reference sequence). This CDR3 is built from 15 residues. Trimming took off 0 bases at V and 0 bases at J, with 3 bases between the two ends. Here the CDR3 DNA reads TGTGCCAGCAGCCAAGATGGCTCTGGGGCCAACGTCCTGACTTTC. As protein: CASSQDGSGANVLTF.

The chain joins TRBV28 to TRBJ2-1; possible D gene TRBD1, 6 bases. V lost 5 bases to trimming and J lost 8 bases, with 16 bases between them. The CDR3 totals 14 residues. CDR1 MDHEN and CDR2 SYDVKM come from the germline V gene. CDR3 coding DNA: TGTGCCAGCAGTCTGGACAGTGCCGCCGATGAGCAGTTCTTC. Encoded protein: CASSLDSAADEQFF.

V is TRBV4-2 and J is TRBJ2-2; 8 nucleotides agree with TRBD2. Unmatched junction bases numbered 5, after V lost 0 bases and J lost 2 bases. Per the germline V gene, CDR1 is LGHNA and CDR2 is YNFKEQ. This CDR3 is 17 amino acids long. The CDR3, as DNA: TGTGCCAGCAGCCAAGATTACGGGGGGGGTAACACCGGGGAGCTGTTTTTT. It specifies CASSQDYGGGNTGELFF.

V and J are TRBV6-1 and TRBJ2-2; 13 bases agree with TRBD2. This CDR3 has 17 residues. The V gene's germline CDR1 is MNHNS and CDR2 SASEGT. The J segment lost 4 bases and the V segment lost 4 bases, leaving 6 bases of the junction unmatched. The CDR3 is CASSGTSGGSPTGELFF. In DNA, the CDR3 is TGTGCCAGCAGTGGGACTAGCGGGGGATCGCCCACCGGGGAGCTGTTTTTT.

This chain links TRBV24-1 with TRBJ2-2; no firm D call. The CDR3 runs 14 residues. Germline loops: CDR1 KGHDR, CDR2 SFDVKD. V was trimmed by 0 bases and J by 6 bases, leaving 7 bases between them. The CDR3 here is CATSDLQWAGELFF. DNA of the CDR3: TGTGCCACCAGTGATTTGCAATGGGCCGGGGAGCTGTTTTTT.

The chain employs TRBV20-1 and TRBJ1-2, with a possible D match to TRBD1 (5 bases). V was pared by 3 bases and J by 3 bases, with 20 bases between. The CDR3 consists of 16 residues. From germline, CDR1 is DFQATT and CDR2 SNEGSKA (reference sequence). This CDR3 is CSASAGSGRADYGYTF. The DNA of the CDR3 is TGCAGTGCTAGTGCAGGGTCCGGGAGGGCGGACTATGGCTACACCTTC.

V and J are TRBV2 and TRBJ1-1, with no clear D. Germline V CDR1 and CDR2: SNHLY, FYNNEI. Trimming took 5 bases from V and 8 from J, leaving 6 bases between them. There are 10 residues in the CDR3. CDR3: CASSFVEAFF. Here the CDR3 DNA reads TGTGCCAGCAGTTTCGTGGAAGCTTTCTTT.

The V call is TRBV10-3, the J call TRBJ2-6; D is ambiguous. Germline V gene data show CDR1 as ENHRY and CDR2 as SYGVKD. The V gene lost 1 base and the J gene lost 4 bases, with 5 bases spanning the gap. The CDR3 is 14 amino acids. Written as DNA, the CDR3 is TGTGCCATCAGTGAGTTGAGCGGGGCCAACGTCCTGACTTTC. It encodes CAISELSGANVLTF.

J is TRBJ2-5 and V is TRBV6-5, with 9 bases identical to TRBD2. Germline CDR1 is MNHEY and CDR2 is SVGAGI. With V trimmed by 0 bases and J by 4 bases, 0 bases remained unmatched. This CDR3 comprises 14 residues. CDR3 DNA: TGTGCCAGCAGTTACTCGACTAGCGGAGAGACCCAGTACTTC. It translates to CASSYSTSGETQYF.

This chain connects TRBV11-2 to TRBJ2-3; D may match TRBD1 or TRBD2 (5 bases each). The CDR3 totals 16 residues. Germline V gene data show CDR1 as SGHAT and CDR2 as FQNNGV. V was shortened by 3 bases and J by 2 bases, with 15 bases between the two germline ends. DNA of the CDR3: TGTGCCAGCAGCTTGCGACGGGACGGATTCACAGATACGCAGTATTTT. Amino acid sequence: CASSLRRDGFTDTQYF.